This TCR beta chain stems from a study of siplizumab effects on memory and regulatory T cells. The wider study: Without drug or with siplizumab at around 0.95 ug/mL, mixed lymphocyte reactions were set up in pairs. Study-wide points: Mappable alloreactive CD4+ clones averaged 68.8% Treg-derived with siplizumab versus 26.9% in controls.

In its sample, this clone ranks as medium-sized. The antigen is undetermined. The method was immunoSEQ multiplex PCR; TCRdb's version includes in-frame clones alone and lacks a portion of them. This repertoire shows roughly 9,600 clones, 40% found once; its top ten account for 8% to 9%. J gave up 5 bases and V 4 bases, and 1 base lay outside the gene matches. The CDR3 has 13 amino acids. From germline, CDR1 is SGHNT and CDR2 YYREEE (reference sequence). The mixed lymphocyte reaction cells were cocultured at 37°C for more than 5 days. V is TRBV5-4 and J is TRBJ1-4; TRBD1 aligns across 8 bases. Sequenced sample: CFSE-low (dividing) CD4+ T cells sorted from an allogeneic mixed lymphocyte reaction. This TCR was sampled from a human donor in good health; the cells came from an allogeneic mixed lymphocyte reaction. CDR3 sequence (DNA): TGTGCCAGCAGCAGGACAGGGAATGAAAAACTGTTTTTT. Translating gives CASSRTGNEKLFF. Full variable domain (remainder filled in from reference TRBV5-4 and TRBJ1-4): ETGVTQSPTHLIKTRGQQVTLRCSSQSGHNTVSWYQQALGQGPQFIFQYYREEENGRGNFPPRFSGLQFPNYSSELNVNALELDDSALYLCASSRTGNEKLFFGSGTQLSVL.